The text below deals with one TCR beta chain. This may stem from a read error, because a much larger clone lies one nucleotide away. The data were taken from a study of blood T cells in healthy people across ages. Alongside a J-beta primer mix, a sample-barcoded 5' primer served in a second PCR lasting about 6 to 11 cycles. TCRdb called the 5' RACE reads again in MiXCR, with one record for every CDR3 protein. The sample records some 890,000 distinct CDR3 sequences, about 28% being singletons. The CDR3 is 15 residues long. Trimming cost V 6 bases and J 3 bases; bases outside gene matches: 9. From germline, CDR1 is MNHEY and CDR2 SVGAGI. These data also featured in a second study, about T cells of mothers and their children. That work states: Related and unrelated pairs show similar shaping of TCR recombination output by thymic selection.

The chain combines TRBV6-5 with TRBJ2-7; 9 bases align to TRBD1. Sequencing used blood. This TCR was sampled from a woman aged 40 to 50 in good health. The CDR3 loop reads CASSLGTGICYEQYF. CDR3 nucleotide sequence: TGTGCCAGCAGCCTCGGGACAGGGATCTGCTACGAGCAGTACTTC.